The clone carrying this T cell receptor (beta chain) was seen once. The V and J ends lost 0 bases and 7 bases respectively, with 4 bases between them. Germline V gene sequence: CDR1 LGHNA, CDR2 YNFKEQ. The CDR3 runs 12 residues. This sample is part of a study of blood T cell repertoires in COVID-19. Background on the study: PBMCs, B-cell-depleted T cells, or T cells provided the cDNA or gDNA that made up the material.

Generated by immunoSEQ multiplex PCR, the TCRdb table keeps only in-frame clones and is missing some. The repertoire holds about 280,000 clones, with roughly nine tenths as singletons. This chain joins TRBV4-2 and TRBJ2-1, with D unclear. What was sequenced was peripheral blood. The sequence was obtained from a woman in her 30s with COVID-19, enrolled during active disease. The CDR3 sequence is CASSQERNEQFF. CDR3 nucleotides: TGTGCCAGCAGCCAAGAGAGGAATGAGCAGTTCTTC.